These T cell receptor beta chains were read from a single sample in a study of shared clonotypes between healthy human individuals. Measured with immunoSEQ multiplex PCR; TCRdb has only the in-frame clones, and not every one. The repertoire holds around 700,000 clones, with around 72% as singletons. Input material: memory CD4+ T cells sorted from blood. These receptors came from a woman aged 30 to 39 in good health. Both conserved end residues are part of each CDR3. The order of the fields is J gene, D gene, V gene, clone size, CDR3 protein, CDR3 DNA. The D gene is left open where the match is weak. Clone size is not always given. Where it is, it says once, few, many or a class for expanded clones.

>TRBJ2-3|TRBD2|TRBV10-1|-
CASSELAGDGKDTQYF
TGCGCCAGCAGTGAGCTAGCGGGAGATGGAAAGGATACGCAGTATTTT
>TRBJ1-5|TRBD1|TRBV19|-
CASSRTGGGGQPQHF
TGTGCCAGTAGCAGGACAGGGGGCGGCGGTCAGCCCCAGCATTTT
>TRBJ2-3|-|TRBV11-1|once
CASSFVEGADTQYF
TGTGCCAGCAGCTTTGTTGAGGGGGCAGATACGCAGTATTTT
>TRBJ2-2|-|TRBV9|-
CASTAENTGELFF
TGTGCCAGCACCGCAGAGAACACCGGGGAGCTGTTTTTT
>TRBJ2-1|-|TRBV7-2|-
CASSYSRGTGNEQFF
TGTGCCAGCAGCTATAGTCGGGGGACCGGGAATGAGCAGTTCTTC
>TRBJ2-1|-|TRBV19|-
CASQRTATTYNEQFF
TGTGCCAGTCAGAGGACAGCTACCACCTACAATGAGCAGTTCTTC
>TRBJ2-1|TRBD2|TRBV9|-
CASSPWPGGGRNEQFF
TGTGCCAGCAGCCCGTGGCCGGGAGGGGGTCGCAATGAGCAGTTCTTC
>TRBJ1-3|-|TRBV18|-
CASSPVMTGNTIYF
TGTGCCAGCTCACCAGTGATGACTGGAAACACCATATATTTT
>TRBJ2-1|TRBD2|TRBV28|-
CASSPSPGLAGYNEQFF
TGTGCCAGCAGTCCCAGCCCGGGACTAGCGGGATACAATGAGCAGTTCTTC
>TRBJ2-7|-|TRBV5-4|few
CASSLGFTAGDEQYF
TGTGCCAGCAGCTTAGGTTTCACCGCTGGAGACGAGCAGTACTTC
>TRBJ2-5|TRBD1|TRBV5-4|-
CASSLVYRGRETQYF
TGTGCCAGCAGCTTGGTTTACAGGGGCCGGGAGACCCAGTACTTC
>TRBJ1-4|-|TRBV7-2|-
CASSFQGADEKLFF
TGTGCCAGCAGCTTCCAGGGAGCGGACGAAAAACTGTTTTTT
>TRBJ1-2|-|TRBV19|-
CASSPVSANYGYTF
TGTGCCAGTAGCCCCGTTAGCGCTAACTATGGCTACACCTTC
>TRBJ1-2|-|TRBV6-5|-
CASTPGGYGYTF
TGTGCCAGCACCCCCGGGGGCTATGGCTACACCTTC
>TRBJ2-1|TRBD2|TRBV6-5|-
CASSYLAGYNEQFF
TGTGCCAGCAGTTACCTAGCGGGTTACAATGAGCAGTTCTTC
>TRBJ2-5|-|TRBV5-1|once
CASSLVPAPEETQYF
TGCGCCAGCAGCTTGGTCCCGGCTCCAGAAGAGACCCAGTACTTC
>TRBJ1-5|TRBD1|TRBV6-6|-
CASSQPGQGNQPQHF
TGTGCCAGCAGTCAACCGGGACAGGGTAATCAGCCCCAGCATTTT
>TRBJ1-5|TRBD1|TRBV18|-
CASSPLGTENQPQHF
TGTGCCAGCTCACCACTTGGGACAGAGAATCAGCCCCAGCATTTT
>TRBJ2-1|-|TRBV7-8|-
CASSLEPGTYNEQFF
TGTGCCAGCAGCTTAGAACCCGGGACTTACAATGAGCAGTTCTTC
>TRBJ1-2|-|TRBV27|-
CASSLGFGSGYTF
TGTGCCAGCAGTTTAGGGTTCGGCTCTGGCTACACCTTC
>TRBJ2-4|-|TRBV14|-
CASSPYRPGSELAKNIQYF
TGTGCCAGCAGCCCTTACCGTCCGGGCAGCGAGCTAGCCAAAAACATTCAGTACTTC
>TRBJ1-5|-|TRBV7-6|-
CASSLYSGRGNQPQHF
TGTGCCAGCAGCCTATACTCGGGCAGAGGCAATCAGCCCCAGCATTTT
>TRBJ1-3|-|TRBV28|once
CASTPSTDIAGNTIYF
TGTGCCAGCACCCCCTCGACAGACATAGCTGGAAACACCATATATTTT
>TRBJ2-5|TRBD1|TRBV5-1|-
CASSSGQGYAETQYF
TGCGCCAGCAGCTCGGGACAGGGATATGCAGAGACCCAGTACTTC
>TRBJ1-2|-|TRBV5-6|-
CASSFSGTQGNYGYTF
TGTGCCAGCAGCTTTTCAGGGACACAGGGTAACTATGGCTACACCTTC
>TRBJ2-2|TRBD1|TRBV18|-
CASSHLGPGGQGRLAGELFF
TGTGCCAGCTCACATCTAGGACCCGGCGGACAGGGAAGGCTGGCCGGGGAGCTGTTTTTT
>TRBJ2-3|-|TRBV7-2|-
CASSLGLNTDTQYF
TGTGCCAGCAGCTTAGGGCTGAACACAGATACGCAGTATTTT
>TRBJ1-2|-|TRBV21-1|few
CANGSGSRYGYTF
TGTGCCAACGGATCGGGATCGCGCTATGGCTACACCTTC
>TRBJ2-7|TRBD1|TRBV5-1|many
CASSLGASGQGAGEQYF
TGCGCCAGCAGCTTGGGAGCCTCGGGACAGGGGGCGGGGGAGCAGTACTTC
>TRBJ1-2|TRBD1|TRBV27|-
CASSPRTGTFTNYGYTF
TGTGCCAGCAGTCCTCGGACAGGGACCTTTACTAACTATGGCTACACCTTC
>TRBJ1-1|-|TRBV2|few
CASSEDTEAFF
TGTGCCAGCAGTGAAGACACTGAAGCTTTCTTT
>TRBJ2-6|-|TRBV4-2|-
CASSQRLPGLTSGANVLTF
TGTGCCAGCAGCCAACGGCTCCCGGGACTCACCTCTGGGGCCAACGTCCTGACTTTC
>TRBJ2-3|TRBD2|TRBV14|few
CASSQDRGLAGVRGLDTQYF
TGTGCCAGCAGCCAAGATCGGGGACTAGCGGGAGTAAGAGGGCTAGATACGCAGTATTTT
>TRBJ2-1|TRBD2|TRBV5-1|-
CASSLRPTSGRRDEQFF
TGCGCCAGCAGCTTGAGACCGACTAGCGGGAGGAGGGATGAGCAGTTCTTC
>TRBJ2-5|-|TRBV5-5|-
CASSLAGSAGLGRQETQYF
TGTGCCAGCAGCTTGGCCGGGTCGGCGGGGCTGGGGAGACAAGAGACCCAGTACTTC
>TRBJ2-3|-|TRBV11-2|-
CASSSNTLLPGTQYF
TGTGCCAGCAGCTCAAACACCCTGCTTCCTGGTACGCAGTATTTT
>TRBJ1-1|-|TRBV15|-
CATSRDMGIGGEAFF
TGTGCCACCAGCAGAGACATGGGGATTGGGGGTGAAGCTTTCTTT